The clone carrying this T cell receptor beta chain has ten or more counts. Compared with germline, one end of the junction differs, possibly owing to a read error. The TCR beta profiling, which covered VDJ combination and CDR3 sequence, was carried out using genomic DNA as the template. TCRdb called the reads again in MiXCR, with one record for every CDR3 protein. The table includes hundreds of thousands of distinct CDR3 sequences, about 70% detected once. This sample was included in a study of CD8+CD57+ T cells in acquired aplastic anemia. The receptor comes from a human donor in good health, serving as a control. Sequencing was performed on sorted CD4+, CD8+, or CD8+CD57+ T cells (not recorded which) from PBMCs.

CDR3 amino acids: CASSLTGDEQYF. The DNA of the CDR3 is TGTGCCAGTAGTCTGACAGGGGACGAGCAGTACTTC. The V and J genes are TRBV5-1 and TRBJ2-7, with 8 bases lining up with TRBD1. CDR1 and CDR2 from the germline V gene are SGHRS and YFSETQ. The CDR3 spans 12 residues.